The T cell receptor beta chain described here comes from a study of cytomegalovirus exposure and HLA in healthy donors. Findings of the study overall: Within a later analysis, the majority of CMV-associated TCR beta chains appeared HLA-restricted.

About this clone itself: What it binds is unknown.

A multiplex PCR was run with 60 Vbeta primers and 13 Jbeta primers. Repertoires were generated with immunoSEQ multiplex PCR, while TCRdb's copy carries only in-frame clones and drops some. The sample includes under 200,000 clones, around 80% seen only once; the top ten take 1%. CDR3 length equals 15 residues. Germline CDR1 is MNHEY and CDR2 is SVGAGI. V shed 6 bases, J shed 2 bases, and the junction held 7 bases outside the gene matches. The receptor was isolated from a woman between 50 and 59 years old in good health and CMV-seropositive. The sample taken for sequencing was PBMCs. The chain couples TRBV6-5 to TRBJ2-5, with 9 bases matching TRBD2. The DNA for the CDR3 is TGTGCCAGCAGGAGCTTGGGACTAGCACAAGAGACCCAGTACTTC. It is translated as CASRSLGLAQETQYF.